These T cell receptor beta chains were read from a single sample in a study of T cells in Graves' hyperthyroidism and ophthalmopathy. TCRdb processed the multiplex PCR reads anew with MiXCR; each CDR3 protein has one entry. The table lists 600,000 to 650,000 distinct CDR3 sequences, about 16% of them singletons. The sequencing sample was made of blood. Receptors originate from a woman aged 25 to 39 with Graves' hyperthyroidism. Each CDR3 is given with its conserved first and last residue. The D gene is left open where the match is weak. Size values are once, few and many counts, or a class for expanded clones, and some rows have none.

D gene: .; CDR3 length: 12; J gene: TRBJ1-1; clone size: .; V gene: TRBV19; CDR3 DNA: TGTGCCACCGCCGGTGGGAACACTGAAGCTTTCTTT; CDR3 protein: CATAGGNTEAFF
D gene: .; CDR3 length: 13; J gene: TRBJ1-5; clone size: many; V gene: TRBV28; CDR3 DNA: TGTGCCAGCAGGACCAGGGGTGTTCAGCCCCAGCATTTT; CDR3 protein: CASRTRGVQPQHF
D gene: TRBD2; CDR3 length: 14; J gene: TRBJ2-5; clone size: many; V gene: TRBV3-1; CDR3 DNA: TGTGCCAGCATACTTAGCGGGAGTAGCGAGACCCAGTACTTC; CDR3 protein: CASILSGSSETQYF
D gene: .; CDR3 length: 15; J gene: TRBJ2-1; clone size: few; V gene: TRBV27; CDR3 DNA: TGTGCCAGCAGTGTAGGGAGTTGGACGAACAATGAGCAGTTCTTC; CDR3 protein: CASSVGSWTNNEQFF
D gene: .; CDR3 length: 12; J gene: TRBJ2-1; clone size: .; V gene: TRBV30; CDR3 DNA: TGTGCCTGCCCCAGGGGAATCGGGGAGCAGTTCTTC; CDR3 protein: CACPRGIGEQFF
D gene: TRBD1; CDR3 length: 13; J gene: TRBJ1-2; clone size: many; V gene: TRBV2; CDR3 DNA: TGTGCCAGCAGCAAAGGACAGGGCTATGGCTACACCTTC; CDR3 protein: CASSKGQGYGYTF
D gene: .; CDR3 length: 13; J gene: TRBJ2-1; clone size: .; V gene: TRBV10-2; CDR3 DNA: TGCGCCAGCACAGGACAGACTTACAATGAGCAGTTCTTC; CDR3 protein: CASTGQTYNEQFF
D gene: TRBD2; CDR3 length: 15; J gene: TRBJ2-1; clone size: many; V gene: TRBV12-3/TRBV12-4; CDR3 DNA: TGTGCCAGCAGTTTAGGACTAGCGGGGACCGTTGAGCAGTTCTTC; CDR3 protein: CASSLGLAGTVEQFF
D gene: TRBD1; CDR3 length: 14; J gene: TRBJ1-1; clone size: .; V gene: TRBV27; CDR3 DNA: TGTGCCAGCAGAGGGGGACAGCCCAACACTGAAGCTTTCTTT; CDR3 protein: CASRGGQPNTEAFF
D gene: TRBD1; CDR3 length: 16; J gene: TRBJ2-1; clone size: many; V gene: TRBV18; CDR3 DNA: TGTGCCAGCTCACCCTTTGCTGGACAGGCGTACAATGAGCAGTTCTTC; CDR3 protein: CASSPFAGQAYNEQFF
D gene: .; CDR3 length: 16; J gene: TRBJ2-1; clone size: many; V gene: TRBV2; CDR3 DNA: TGTGCCAGCAGGGTAGCGGCCCGGAGCTCCTACAATGAGCAGTTCTTC; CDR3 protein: CASRVAARSSYNEQFF
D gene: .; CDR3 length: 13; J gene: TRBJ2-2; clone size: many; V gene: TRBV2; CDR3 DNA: TGTGCCAGCAAGTTGGCGCGTGGCGGGGAGCTGTTTTTT; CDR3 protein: CASKLARGGELFF
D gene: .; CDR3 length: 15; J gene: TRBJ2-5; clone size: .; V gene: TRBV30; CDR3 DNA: TGTGCCTGGAGTGCACTTGAATGGTACCAAGAGACCCAGTACTTC; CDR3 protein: CAWSALEWYQETQYF
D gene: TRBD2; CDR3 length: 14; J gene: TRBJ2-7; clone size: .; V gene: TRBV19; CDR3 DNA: TGTGCCAGTAGTCCTGTTAGCGGGAGTTACGAGCAGTACTTC; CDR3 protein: CASSPVSGSYEQYF
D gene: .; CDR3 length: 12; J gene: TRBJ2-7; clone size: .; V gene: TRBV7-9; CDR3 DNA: TGTGCCAGCAGCTTATTGGTCCTCGAGCAGTACTTC; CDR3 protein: CASSLLVLEQYF
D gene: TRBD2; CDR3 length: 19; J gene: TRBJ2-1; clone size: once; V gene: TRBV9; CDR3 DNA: TGTGCCAGCAGCGCACGGACTAGCGGGAGGGTAAGCTCCTACAATGAGCAGTTCTTC; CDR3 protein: CASSARTSGRVSSYNEQFF
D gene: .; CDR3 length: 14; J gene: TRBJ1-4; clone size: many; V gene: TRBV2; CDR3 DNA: TGTGCCAGCAGCGTACAGGGTTATAGTGAAAAACTGTTTTTT; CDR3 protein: CASSVQGYSEKLFF
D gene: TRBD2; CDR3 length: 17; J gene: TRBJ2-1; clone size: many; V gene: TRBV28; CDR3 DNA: TGTGCCAGCAGTCCTTCGACGGGGTTAGCGGGTAGGAATGAGCAGTTCTTC; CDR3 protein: CASSPSTGLAGRNEQFF
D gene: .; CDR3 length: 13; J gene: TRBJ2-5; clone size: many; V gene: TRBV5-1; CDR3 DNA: TGCGCCAGCAGCCCCGTACTAGAAGAGACCCAGTACTTC; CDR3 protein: CASSPVLEETQYF
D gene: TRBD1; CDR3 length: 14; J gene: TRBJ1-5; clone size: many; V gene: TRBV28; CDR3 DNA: TGTGCCAGCAGCTGGACAGGGGGCGTCCAGCCCCAGCATTTT; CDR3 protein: CASSWTGGVQPQHF
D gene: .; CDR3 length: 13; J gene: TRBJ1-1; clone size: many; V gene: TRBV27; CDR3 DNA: TGTGCCAGCAGTCTTATGATGAACACTGAAGCTTTCTTT; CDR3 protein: CASSLMMNTEAFF
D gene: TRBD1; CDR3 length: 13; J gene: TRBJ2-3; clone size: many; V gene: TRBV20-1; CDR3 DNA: TGCAGTGCTCTATCACAGGGGGCGCCGACGCAGTATTTT; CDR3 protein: CSALSQGAPTQYF
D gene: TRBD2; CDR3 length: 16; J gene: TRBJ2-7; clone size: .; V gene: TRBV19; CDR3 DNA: TGTGCCAGTAGTGACCCCGGACTAGCGGGAGCCCACGAGCAGTACTTC; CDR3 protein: CASSDPGLAGAHEQYF
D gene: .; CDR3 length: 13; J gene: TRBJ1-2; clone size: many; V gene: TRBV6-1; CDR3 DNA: TGTGCCAGCGCGTCAGGGCCCAACTATGGCTACACCTTC; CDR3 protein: CASASGPNYGYTF
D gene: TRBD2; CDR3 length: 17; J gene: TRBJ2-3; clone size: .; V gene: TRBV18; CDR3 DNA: TGTGCCAGCTCACCCTTAGCGGGAGCCACTAGCACAGATACGCAGTATTTT; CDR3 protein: CASSPLAGATSTDTQYF
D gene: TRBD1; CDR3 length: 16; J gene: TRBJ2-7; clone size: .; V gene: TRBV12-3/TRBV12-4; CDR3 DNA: TGTGCCAGCAGTTTAGCCCCCGGGACAGGGGCCTACGAGCAGTACTTC; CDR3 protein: CASSLAPGTGAYEQYF
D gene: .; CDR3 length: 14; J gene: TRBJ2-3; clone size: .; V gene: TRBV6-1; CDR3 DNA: TGTGCCAGCAGAGGGACGCCTAGCACAGATACGCAGTATTTT; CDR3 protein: CASRGTPSTDTQYF
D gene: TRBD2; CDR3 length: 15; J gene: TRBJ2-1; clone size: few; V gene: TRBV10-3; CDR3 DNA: TGTGCCATCAGTGATAAGTTAGCGGGATACAATGAGCAGTTCTTC; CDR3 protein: CAISDKLAGYNEQFF
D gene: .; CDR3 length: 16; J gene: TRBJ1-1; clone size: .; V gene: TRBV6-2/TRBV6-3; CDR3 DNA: TGTGCCAGCAGTTACTCCCGCCGGGACAAGGACACTGAAGCTTTCTTT; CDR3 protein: CASSYSRRDKDTEAFF
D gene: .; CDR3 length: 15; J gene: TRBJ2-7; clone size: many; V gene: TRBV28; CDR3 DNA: TGTGCCAGCAGTACCGGACAGCCAGGCTCCTACGAGCAGTACTTC; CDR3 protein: CASSTGQPGSYEQYF
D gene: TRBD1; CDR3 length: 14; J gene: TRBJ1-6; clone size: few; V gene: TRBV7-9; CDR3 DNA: TGTGCCAGCAGTAACGACAGGGACAATTCACCCCTCCACTTT; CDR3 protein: CASSNDRDNSPLHF
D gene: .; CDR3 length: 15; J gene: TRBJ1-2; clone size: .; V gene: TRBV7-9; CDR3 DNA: TGTGCCAGCAGCTTTCGGTTGGGGGGCTTAGATGGCTACACCTTC; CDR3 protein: CASSFRLGGLDGYTF
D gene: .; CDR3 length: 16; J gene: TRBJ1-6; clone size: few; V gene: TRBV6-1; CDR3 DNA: TGTGCCAGCAGCCCAACGCGGAGCTCCTATAATTCACCCCTCCACTTT; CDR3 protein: CASSPTRSSYNSPLHF
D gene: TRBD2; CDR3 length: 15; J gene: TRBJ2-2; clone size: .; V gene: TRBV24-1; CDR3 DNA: TGTGCCACCCCTACGCTAGCGGGAGAAACCGGGAAGCTGTTTTTT; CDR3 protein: CATPTLAGETGKLFF
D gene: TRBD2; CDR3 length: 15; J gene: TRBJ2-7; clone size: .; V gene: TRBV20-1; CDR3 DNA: TGCAGTGCTACCCAGATCGTAGCGGGAGTATTCGAGCAGTACTTC; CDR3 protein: CSATQIVAGVFEQYF
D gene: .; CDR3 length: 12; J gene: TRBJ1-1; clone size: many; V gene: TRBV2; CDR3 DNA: TGTGCCAGCAGCCCGGACAGTCCTAAAGCTTTCTTT; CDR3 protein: CASSPDSPKAFF
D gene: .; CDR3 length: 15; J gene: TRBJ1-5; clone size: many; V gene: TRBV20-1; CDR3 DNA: TGCAGTGCTAGATCCCAGGGCAGAGTCAATCAGCCCCAGCATTTT; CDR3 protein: CSARSQGRVNQPQHF
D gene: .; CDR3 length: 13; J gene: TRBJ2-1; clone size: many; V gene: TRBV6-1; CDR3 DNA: TGTGCCAGCAGAAGATCTAGTGGTTATGAGCAGTTCTTC; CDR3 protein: CASRRSSGYEQFF
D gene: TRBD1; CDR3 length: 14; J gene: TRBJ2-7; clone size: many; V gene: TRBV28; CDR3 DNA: TGTGCCAGCAGTTTCGGGACAGAGATTACGCGGCAGTACTTC; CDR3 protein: CASSFGTEITRQYF
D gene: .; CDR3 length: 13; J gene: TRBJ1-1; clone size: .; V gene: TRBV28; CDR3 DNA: TGTGCCAGCAGTTCCTCGTGGCCCACTGAAGCTTTCTTT; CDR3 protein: CASSSSWPTEAFF
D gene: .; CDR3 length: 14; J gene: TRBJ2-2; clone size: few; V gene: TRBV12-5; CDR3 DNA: TGTGCTAGTGGTTTCGGAGAGGGTGCCGGGGAGCTGTTTTTT; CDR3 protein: CASGFGEGAGELFF
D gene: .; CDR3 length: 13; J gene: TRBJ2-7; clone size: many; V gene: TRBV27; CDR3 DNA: TGTGCCAGCAGTTTGAGTCCTTACTACGAGCAGTACTTC; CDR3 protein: CASSLSPYYEQYF
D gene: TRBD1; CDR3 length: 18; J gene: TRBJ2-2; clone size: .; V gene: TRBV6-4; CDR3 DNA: TGTGCCAGCAGCAAAAAAATGACAGGGGACCCGAACACCGGGGAGCTGTTTTTT; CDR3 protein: CASSKKMTGDPNTGELFF
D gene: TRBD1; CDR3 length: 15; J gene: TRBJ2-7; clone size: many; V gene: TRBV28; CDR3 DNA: TGTGCCAGCAGTTCTCCCGGGACAGGGGGCTACGAGCAGTACTTC; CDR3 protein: CASSSPGTGGYEQYF
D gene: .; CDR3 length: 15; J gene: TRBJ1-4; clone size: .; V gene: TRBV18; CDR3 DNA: TGTGCCAGCTCACCTAGGTCCGCAACTAATGAAAAACTGTTTTTT; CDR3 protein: CASSPRSATNEKLFF
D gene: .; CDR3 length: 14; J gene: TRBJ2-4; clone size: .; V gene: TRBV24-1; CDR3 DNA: TGTGCCACCAGTGGAGCCGGGACGGAAAACATTCAGTACTTC; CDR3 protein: CATSGAGTENIQYF
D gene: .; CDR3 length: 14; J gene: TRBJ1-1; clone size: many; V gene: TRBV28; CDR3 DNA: TGTGCCAGCAGTGATCAAGGATGGGAGACTGAAGCTTTCTTT; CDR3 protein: CASSDQGWETEAFF
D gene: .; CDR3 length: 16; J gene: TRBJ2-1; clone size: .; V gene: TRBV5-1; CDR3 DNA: TGCGCCAGCAGCTTGAAGGTGGGGGGCTCCTACAATGAGCAGTTCTTC; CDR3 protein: CASSLKVGGSYNEQFF
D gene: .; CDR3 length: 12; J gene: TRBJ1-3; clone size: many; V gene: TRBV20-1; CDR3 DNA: TGCAGTGCTAGACCCACAGCTCACACCATATATTTT; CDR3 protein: CSARPTAHTIYF
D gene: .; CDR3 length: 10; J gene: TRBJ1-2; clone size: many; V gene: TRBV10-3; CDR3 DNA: TGTGCCATCAGTAAAGGATTCTACACCTTC; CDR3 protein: CAISKGFYTF
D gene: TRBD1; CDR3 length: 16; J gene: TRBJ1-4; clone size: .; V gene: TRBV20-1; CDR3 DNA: TGCAGTGCTCTAAGCAGGGGGGGTATTAATACTGAAAAACTGTTTTTT; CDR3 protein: CSALSRGGINTEKLFF
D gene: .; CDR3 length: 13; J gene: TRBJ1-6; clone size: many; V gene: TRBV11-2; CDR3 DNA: TGTGCCAGCAGTCCGACCGCCAATTCACCCCTCCACTTT; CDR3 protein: CASSPTANSPLHF
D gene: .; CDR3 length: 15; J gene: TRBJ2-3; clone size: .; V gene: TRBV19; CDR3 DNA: TGTGCCACCACCGCCAGACCACAAGGCACAGATACGCAGTATTTT; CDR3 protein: CATTARPQGTDTQYF
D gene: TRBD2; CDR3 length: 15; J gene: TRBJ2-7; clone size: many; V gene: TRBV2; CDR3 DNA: TGTGCCAGCAGTGAAGTAGCGGGAGGGGTATACGAGCAGTACTTC; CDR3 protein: CASSEVAGGVYEQYF
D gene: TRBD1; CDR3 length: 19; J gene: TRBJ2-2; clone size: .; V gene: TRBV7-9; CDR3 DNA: TGTGCCAGCAGCTCCGTTCAACTGACAGGGGGCGGGGTGACCGGGGAGCTGTTTTTT; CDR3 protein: CASSSVQLTGGGVTGELFF
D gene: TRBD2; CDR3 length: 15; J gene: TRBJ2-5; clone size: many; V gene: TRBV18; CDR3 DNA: TGTGCCAGCTCACCAATAGCGGGAGTAGGAGAGACCCAGTACTTC; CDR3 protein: CASSPIAGVGETQYF
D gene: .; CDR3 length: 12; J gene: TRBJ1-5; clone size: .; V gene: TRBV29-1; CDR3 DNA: TGCAGCGTTGATAAGGGCAATCAGCCCCAGCATTTT; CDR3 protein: CSVDKGNQPQHF
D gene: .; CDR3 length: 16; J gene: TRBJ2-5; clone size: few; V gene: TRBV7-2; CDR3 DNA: TGTGCCAGCAGCCCTTGGGACACCGGCCTTCAAGAGACCCAGTACTTC; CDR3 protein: CASSPWDTGLQETQYF
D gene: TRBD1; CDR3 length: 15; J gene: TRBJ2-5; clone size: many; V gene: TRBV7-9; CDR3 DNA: TGTGCCAGCAGCCGATGGGACAGGGAGAGTGAGACCCAGTACTTC; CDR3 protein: CASSRWDRESETQYF